Below are 16 T cell receptor beta chains sequenced from a single sample in a study of blood T cell repertoires in COVID-19. Using immunoSEQ multiplex PCR, the repertoire was profiled, and TCRdb retains in-frame clones only, with some absent. The sample carries about 190,000 clones, around three quarters recorded once. Sequenced material: peripheral blood. The receptors were gathered from a man aged 60 to 69 with active or convalescent COVID-19.

CDR3 amino acids: CASSYGLAGQETQYF. CDR3 sequence (DNA): TGCGCCAGCAGCTATGGACTAGCGGGACAAGAGACCCAGTACTTC. The chain links TRBV5-1 to TRBJ2-5; the match to TRBD2 covers 12 bases. Looked up from germline, CDR1 is SGHRS and CDR2 is YFSETQ. The CDR3 covers 15 residues. Trimming cost V 3 bases and J 2 bases; bases outside gene matches: 2.

V gene TRBV19 combines with J gene TRBJ1-2; 9 bases align to TRBD1. The CDR3 extends over 13 amino acids. The V segment lost 5 bases and the J segment 8 bases; nucleotides outside the gene matches: 6. Germline V lookup: CDR1 LNHDA, CDR2 SQIVND (reference sequence). The CDR3 DNA follows: TGTGCCAGTAGTCCTTGGGACAGGGAAGGCTACACCTTC. This codes for CASSPWDREGYTF.

The genes are TRBV27 and TRBJ1-2; 7 bases are a match to TRBD1. From germline, CDR1 is MNHEY and CDR2 SMNVEV (reference sequence). This CDR3 comprises 13 residues. Trimming took 5 bases from V and 7 from J; bases not matched to a gene: 7. The CDR3 region has the DNA TGTGCCAGCAGTCTCTCAGGGGGATCTGGCTACACCTTC. Its translation is CASSLSGGSGYTF.

V and J are TRBV2 and TRBJ2-2; perhaps TRBD1 as D (6 bases). The germline CDR1 and CDR2 sequences are SNHLY and FYNNEI. This CDR3 is 17 amino acids long. V lost 5 bases to trimming and J lost 0 bases, with 16 bases between them. CDR3 residues: CASSNTPDRSNTGELFF. The CDR3 DNA follows: TGTGCCAGCAGTAACACACCCGACAGGTCGAACACCGGGGAGCTGTTTTTT.

The chain uses TRBV19 and TRBJ2-1; perhaps TRBD2 as D (6 bases). CDR1 and CDR2 (germline): LNHDA, SQIVND (reference sequence). The CDR3 totals 13 residues. The ends were cut back, 11 bases at V and 4 bases at J, with 15 bases in the middle. CDR3 nucleotide sequence: TGTGCCGCGAGCCGGGACTTATACAATGAGCAGTTCTTC. This translates into CAASRDLYNEQFF.

The chain recombines TRBV27 with TRBJ2-3; 10 bases fit TRBD1. This CDR3 has 16 amino acids. J was trimmed by 5 bases and V by 5 bases; bases with no gene match: 10. Germline V lookup: CDR1 MNHEY, CDR2 SMNVEV (reference sequence). The CDR3 DNA reads as TGTGCCAGCAGTATCCGGGACAGGGGTTTAGGAGATACGCAGTATTTT. It yields the protein CASSIRDRGLGDTQYF.

V usage is TRBV11-2 and J usage is TRBJ2-1; 13 positions match TRBD2. With 5 bases clipped from V and 1 base from J, the junction kept 5 bases outside the gene matches. CDR3 size: 17 residues. From germline, CDR1 is SGHAT and CDR2 FQNNGV. CDR3 amino acids: CASSTRTSGSSYNEQFF. The CDR3 region has the DNA TGTGCCAGCAGCACCCGGACTAGCGGGAGTTCCTACAATGAGCAGTTCTTC.

This clone was counted only a few times. The CDR3 spells CASTPPAGGFTEAFF. The DNA of the CDR3 is TGTGCCAGCACCCCCCCGGCAGGGGGCTTTACTGAAGCTTTCTTT. This sequence joins TRBV6-5 and TRBJ1-1; 8 nucleotides line up with TRBD1. Germline-derived CDR1 and CDR2 are MNHEY and SVGAGI. There are 15 residues in the CDR3. The J segment lost 5 bases and the V segment lost 7 bases, leaving 12 bases of the junction unmatched.

In its sample, this clone was seen once. This chain joins TRBV2 and TRBJ2-7; TRBD2 matches 12 bases. The CDR3 length is 17 residues. J was trimmed by 4 bases and V by 0 bases; bases with no gene match: 7. From germline, CDR1 is SNHLY and CDR2 FYNNEI. The CDR3: CASSEAGELAGGYEQYF. The CDR3 DNA follows: TGTGCCAGCAGTGAAGCTGGGGAACTAGCGGGAGGTTACGAGCAGTACTTC.

This rearrangement joins TRBV6-6 to TRBJ2-3; D gene unclear. The CDR3 is made up of 14 amino acids. Germline loops: CDR1 MNHNY, CDR2 SVGAGI (reference sequence). Trimming shortened V by 7 bases and J by 0 bases, and 11 bases separated the two germline ends. The CDR3 protein is CASTPPRSTDTQYF. DNA for the CDR3: TGTGCCAGCACCCCCCCTCGGAGCACAGATACGCAGTATTTT.

Comments on this clone: Distinct nucleotide sequences in the sample also encode this CDR3. The gene calls are TRBV4-3 and TRBJ2-7; tentative D call: TRBD1 (5 bases). V was trimmed by 0 bases and J by 3 bases, leaving 12 bases between them. The CDR3 has 15 amino acids. The V gene's germline CDR1 is LGHNA and CDR2 YSLEER. The CDR3 DNA reads as TGCGCCAGCAGCCAAGAGTGGCAGGGATTCTACGAGCAGTACTTC. It translates to CASSQEWQGFYEQYF.

The chain recombines TRBV5-4 with TRBJ1-2; possibly TRBD1 for D (6 bases). V gave up 3 bases and J gave up 5 bases, with 17 bases separating them. The CDR3 is made up of 15 amino acids. Germline CDR1 reads SGHNT; CDR2 reads YYREEE (reference sequence). CDR3 residues: CASSSPGGGGYGYTF. For the CDR3, the DNA is TGTGCCAGCAGCTCTCCGGGGGGCGGCGGGTATGGCTACACCTTC.

The chain joins TRBV5-1 to TRBJ1-1; 9 bases line up with TRBD1. The V and J ends lost 1 base and 0 bases, in that order; junction bases with no gene match: 7. Germline V lookup: CDR1 SGHRS, CDR2 YFSETQ. The CDR3 is made up of 17 amino acids. This chain's CDR3 is CASSLTDRGAMNTEAFF. The CDR3 coding sequence is TGCGCCAGCAGCTTGACGGACAGGGGTGCGATGAACACTGAAGCTTTCTTT.

The rearrangement links TRBV30 to TRBJ2-3; D remains ambiguous. The V gene's germline CDR1 is GTSNPN and CDR2 SVGIG (reference sequence). The CDR3 has 13 residues. V dropped 5 bases and J dropped 2 bases, with 11 bases sitting between them. CDR3 in amino acids: CAWSPGLTDTQYF. The CDR3 region has the DNA TGTGCCTGGTCTCCAGGTCTCACAGATACGCAGTATTTT. Drawing the rest from reference TRBV30 and TRBJ2-3, the complete variable domain is SQTIHQWPATLVQPVGSPLSLECTVEGTSNPNLYWYRQAAGRGLQLLFYSVGIGQISSEVPQNLSASRPQDRQFILSSKKLLLSDSGFYLCAWSPGLTDTQYFGPGTRLTVL.

DNA of the CDR3: TGTGCCAGCAGCGTACGACAGGGTCCAATCCTAGGGGAGCAGTACTTC. The encoded protein is CASSVRQGPILGEQYF. This sequence joins TRBV7-9 and TRBJ2-7; 7 bases line up with TRBD1. Germline lookup yields CDR1 SEHNR and CDR2 FQNEAQ (reference sequence). The junction had 17 bases not matched to a gene; V was cut back by 5 bases and J by 7 bases. There are 16 residues in the CDR3.

With regard to this clone: Other DNA sequences of this sample code for an identical CDR3. The J gene is TRBJ2-1, the V gene TRBV5-4; 9 bases line up with TRBD2. V shed 0 bases and J 4 bases; nucleotides not matched to a gene: 2. The CDR3 is 15 residues long. Looked up from germline, CDR1 is SGHNT and CDR2 is YYREEE (reference sequence). CDR3 in amino acids: CASSLDSGSYNEQFF. The CDR3 region has the DNA TGTGCCAGCAGCTTGGATAGCGGGAGTTACAATGAGCAGTTCTTC.